This TCR beta chain was obtained from a study of blood T cell repertoires in COVID-19 (dated by TCRdb to the early 2020s). For context, the study as a whole: Samples covering the acute and convalescent phases of COVID-19 were provided by collaborators in the United States, Italy and Spain. The prospective study material was composed of cDNA or gDNA derived from T cells, B-cell-depleted T cells, or PBMCs. The dataset comprised deeply sampled blood TCRbeta repertoires from subjects exposed to, actively infected with, or recovered from COVID-19. The repertoires were made available in a free public database intended to serve as a resource for research on the immune response to SARS-CoV-2. The samples were drawn from the first 160 participants of the ongoing ImmuneRACE study and from 950 to 1,500 subjects provided by 6 global collaborators. Sample metadata almost always included a de-identified subject ID, COVID-19 status, age in years and sex. Where available, HLA class I and class II types were taken from metadata supplied by the sample provider and were not determined by assay-based typing.

What the work shows at the level of the full study, not this receptor alone: The amount of clinical and demographic metadata varied by source and participant and was provided uncurated.

Relative to germline, V is 2 bases shorter and J is 7 bases shorter, with 6 bases between their ends. As encoded in the germline V gene (reference sequence), CDR1 is MNHEY while CDR2 is SMNVEV. From the cysteine up to the phenylalanine, the CDR3 has a length of 12 residues. Only the CDR3 region is kept as DNA, spanning 36 bases read in frame from base 1. This clone was counted once. Its specific antigen is unknown. Nothing much larger sits one base from this clone, and base qualities are not available. Collaborating institutions collected whole blood in K2EDTA tubes following their own protocols. Collaborator samples were shipped for TCRbeta analysis as frozen whole blood, isolated PBMCs, or DNA extracted from either sample type. TCRbeta CDR3 regions were amplified from genomic DNA using the immunoSEQ Assay, a bias-controlled multiplex PCR. Per the authors' processing: The number of nucleated cells in each sample was estimated from the amplification of reference gene primers within the assay. To quantify the absolute abundance of each unique TCRbeta CDR3 rearrangement, sequence reads were collapsed and filtered. For each sample, productive Simpson clonality was calculated as the square root of Simpson's diversity index across productive rearrangements. This is the immuneACCESS table as TCRdb keeps it, with only in-frame sequences that have V and J called. A part of the clones is gone; compared with another copy, unresolved V genes explain less than half, and the rest is unexplained. V and J calls and clone size are as listed in that table; D and trimming were resolved from the DNA. The table for this sample lists hundreds of thousands of clones; approximately 90% of them were counted only once. The top ten clones comprise roughly 3% of the sample.

The rearranged chain carries TRBV27 and TRBJ2-1; possibly the D gene is TRBD2, per 6 matching bases. The TCR was taken from a man aged 18-30 years with active or convalescent COVID-19. Input material: peripheral blood. The DNA reads as follows: TGTGCCAGCAGTTTAGGGGGGAATGAGCAGTTCTTC. Its coded protein is CASSLGGNEQFF.